The rows below give T cell receptor beta chains drawn from one sample of a study of blood T cell repertoires in COVID-19. Some clones are missing from TCRdb's copy, which holds only in-frame ones; the method was immunoSEQ multiplex PCR. The sample includes a few hundred thousand clones, around 85% seen only once; the top ten take roughly 3.9%. Material: peripheral blood. Receptors were obtained from a woman younger than 30 with acute or convalescent COVID-19. Each CDR3 is given with its conserved first and last residue. The order of the fields is V gene, clone size, D gene, J gene, CDR3 protein, CDR3 DNA. The D gene is left open where the match is weak. Clone size, where shown, is once, few, many, or a class for clones that have expanded.

>TRBV6-1|-|-|TRBJ2-7
CASSDTLRGEQYF
TGTGCCAGCAGTGACACCTTAAGGGGTGAGCAGTACTTC
>TRBV2|-|-|TRBJ2-7
CASSESGEYYEQYF
TGTGCCAGCAGTGAGTCGGGGGAATACTACGAGCAGTACTTC
>TRBV19|-|-|TRBJ1-5
CASSIDLGEGQPQHF
TGTGCCAGTAGTATAGATCTTGGGGAGGGGCAGCCCCAGCATTTT
>TRBV5-8|-|-|TRBJ1-5
CASSAGISNQPQHF
TGTGCCAGCAGCGCGGGTATTAGCAATCAGCCCCAGCATTTT
>TRBV7-3|-|-|TRBJ1-1
CASSLPGEDTEAFF
TGTGCCAGCAGCTTACCCGGGGAGGACACTGAAGCTTTCTTT
>TRBV10-2|once|-|TRBJ1-1
CASSEPVTGTEAFF
TGCGCCAGCAGTGAGCCTGTTACAGGGACTGAAGCTTTCTTT
>TRBV9|once|TRBD1|TRBJ1-1
CASSAFRGQNTEAFF
TGTGCCAGCAGCGCATTCAGGGGGCAGAACACTGAAGCTTTCTTT
>TRBV5-8|-|TRBD1|TRBJ2-1
CASSWTGPYNEQFF
TGTGCCAGCAGCTGGACAGGGCCCTACAATGAGCAGTTCTTC
>TRBV5-5|once|-|TRBJ1-1
CASSRARKEIGENTEAFF
TGTGCCAGCAGCCGCGCGCGCAAGGAAATCGGGGAGAACACTGAAGCTTTCTTT
>TRBV27|-|-|TRBJ1-1
CASSFADSSTEAFF
TGTGCCAGCAGTTTCGCGGACAGTAGCACTGAAGCTTTCTTT